This T cell receptor beta chain was sequenced for a study of T cells in Graves' hyperthyroidism and ophthalmopathy. Uncontrolled infection, other autoimmune disease, pregnancy or lactation disqualified patients from enrolment. The CDR3 has 12 amino acids. Per germline, CDR1 GTSNPN and CDR2 SVGIG (reference sequence). V was shortened by 2 bases and J by 5 bases, with 9 bases between the two germline ends. There were TCR beta CDR3 regions amplified from RNA transcripts. In the first-round RT-PCR of the TCR CDR3, the HTBI primer set was used. Via MiXCR, TCRdb re-called the multiplex PCR reads, giving one row per CDR3 protein. Among about 740,000 distinct CDR3 sequences, approximately 15% were seen once, and the ten largest hold about 9.4%. Many counts were recorded for this clonotype.

This clonotype was sampled from a young woman with Graves' hyperthyroidism. V gene TRBV30 combines with J gene TRBJ1-2; perhaps TRBD1 as D (5 bases). The sequenced sample was blood. The CDR3 region is CAWSRGQYGYTF. In DNA form, the CDR3 reads TGTGCCTGGAGTCGGGGCCAATATGGCTACACCTTC.